This entry lists 29 T cell receptor beta chains sequenced from one sample in a study of somatic mutations in cytotoxic T cells in rheumatoid arthritis. Measured with immunoSEQ multiplex PCR; TCRdb has only the in-frame clones, and not every one. The data contain fewer than 11,000 clones, approximately 80% of them singletons. Input material: CD8+ T cells sorted from blood. Receptors were obtained from an adult with rheumatoid arthritis.

This rearrangement joins TRBV9 to TRBJ2-3, with D tentatively TRBD2 (5 bases). CDR1 and CDR2 (germline): SGDLS, YYNGEE. The CDR3 sequence is 16 residues long. The ends were cut back, 1 base at V and 3 bases at J, with 15 bases in the middle. The CDR3 spells CASSVLAGLETDTQYF. The CDR3 DNA reads as TGTGCCAGCAGCGTATTGGCAGGACTGGAGACAGATACGCAGTATTTT.

This clone occurred once. This chain uses TRBV4-1 with TRBJ2-1, with D perhaps matching TRBD2 (5 bases). Germline CDR1 is MGHRA and CDR2 is YSYEKL. The CDR3 loop spans 17 amino acids. Trimming stripped 0 bases from V and 10 bases from J, with 22 bases between. In DNA, the CDR3 is TGCGCCAGCAGCCAAGATGACGGGCTAGCCTCTGAGACGGAGCAGTTCTTC. It codes for CASSQDDGLASETEQFF.

The gene calls are TRBV7-6 and TRBJ2-1, with 10 bases identical to TRBD1. Germline V CDR1 and CDR2: SGHVS, FNYEAQ. V dropped 4 bases and J dropped 7; count of bases not matched to a gene: 4. CDR3 length equals 14 residues. The CDR3 is CASSSRQGANEQFF. The DNA for the CDR3 is TGTGCCAGCAGCTCTAGACAGGGGGCGAATGAGCAGTTCTTC.

The rearrangement joins TRBV13 to TRBJ2-3; TRBD2 is a possible D gene (5 bases). Germline V gives CDR1 PRHDT, CDR2 FYEKMQ (reference sequence). The V and J ends lost 5 bases and 7 bases respectively, with 10 bases between them. The CDR3 loop spans 12 amino acids. The CDR3 spells CASSPGLNTQYF. Written as DNA, the CDR3 is TGTGCCAGCAGCCCCGGACTGAATACGCAGTATTTT.

V and J are TRBV6-5 and TRBJ1-2; D is perhaps TRBD1 (6 bases). CDR1 is MNHEY, CDR2 SVGAGI, per germline. V lost 6 bases and J 5 bases, leaving 19 bases between the germline ends. The CDR3 is made up of 15 amino acids. The CDR3 DNA follows: TGTGCCAGCAGCCCCTGGGCGGGGGCAGAATATGGCTACACCTTC. This encodes CASSPWAGAEYGYTF.

The V and J genes are TRBV27 and TRBJ2-7, with 10 bases fitting TRBD1. Germline-derived CDR1 and CDR2 are MNHEY and SMNVEV (reference sequence). With V trimmed by 3 bases and J by 2 bases, 7 bases remained unmatched. There are 16 residues in the CDR3. CDR3 bases: TGTGCCAGCAGTTTTGGGGTGGGACAGGGGACCTACGAGCAGTACTTC. This codes for CASSFGVGQGTYEQYF.

The gene calls are TRBV6-5 and TRBJ2-7; D possibly uses TRBD1 or TRBD2 (5 bases each). The CDR3 length is 14 residues. V shed 0 bases and J shed 2 bases, with 8 bases lying between them. The V gene's germline CDR1 is MNHEY and CDR2 SVGAGI. CDR3 loop: CASSYSGRTYEQYF. CDR3 coding DNA: TGTGCCAGCAGTTACTCGGGACGGACCTACGAGCAGTACTTC.

This chain connects TRBV5-6 to TRBJ1-6, with a possible D match to TRBD1 (5 bases). Trimming took off 0 bases at V and 9 bases at J, with 10 bases between the two ends. Germline V gene data show CDR1 as SGHDT and CDR2 as YYEEEE. The CDR3 runs 14 residues. The CDR3 loop is CASSLAGRGSPLHF. CDR3 DNA: TGTGCCAGCAGCTTGGCAGGGAGAGGTTCACCCCTCCACTTT.

This clone appeared a few times. The chain employs TRBV27 and TRBJ1-1, with D possibly being TRBD1 (6 bases). V dropped 0 bases and J dropped 4 bases, with 9 bases sitting between them. Germline loops: CDR1 MNHEY, CDR2 SMNVEV (reference sequence). CDR3 length: 14 residues. The CDR3 bases are TGTGCCAGCAGTTTATCAGGGGGGAGCACTGAAGCTTTCTTT. Translating it yields CASSLSGGSTEAFF.

This clone was found a few times. The chain employs TRBV7-7 and TRBJ2-5, with 9 bases fitting TRBD1. Germline V lookup: CDR1 SSHAT, CDR2 FNYEAQ (reference sequence). The V and J ends lost 5 bases and 5 bases, in that order; junction bases with no gene match: 3. The CDR3 is 13 amino acids. The CDR3 nucleotides read TGTGCCAGCAGCCGGGGACAGGGCGAGACCCAGTACTTC. It codes for CASSRGQGETQYF.

The genes are TRBV21-1 and TRBJ1-5; the DNA was not compared with TRBD1, the D call given in the table. TRBV21-1 is described as a pseudogene. The CDR3 length is 18 residues. CDR3 amino acids: CASSNRDSTIAGNQPQHF. CDR3 coding DNA: TGTGCCAGCAGCAACCGGGACAGTACCATAGCGGGCAATCAGCCCCAGCATTTT.

In this sample, this clone turned up a few times. The V gene is TRBV19, the J gene TRBJ2-7, with D uncertain. This CDR3 region has 13 residues. Trimming left V 9 bases short and J 3 bases short, with 15 bases between. Germline CDR1 and CDR2: LNHDA and SQIVND (reference sequence). The chain's CDR3 is CARTGPKDYEQYF. The CDR3 coding sequence is TGTGCCAGAACCGGTCCGAAAGACTACGAGCAGTACTTC.

The CDR3 reads CASSLFVSGDTQYF. The DNA for the CDR3 is TGTGCCAGCAGCTTGTTCGTCTCCGGAGATACGCAGTATTTT. This chain connects TRBV7-9 to TRBJ2-3; D gene unclear. Trimming left V 3 bases short and J 5 bases short, with 12 bases between. The CDR3 has 14 residues. Germline CDR1 and CDR2: SEHNR and FQNEAQ (reference sequence).

Only one count was recorded for this clone. The rearrangement joins TRBV7-9 to TRBJ1-1; D is unclear. Germline CDR1 reads SEHNR; CDR2 reads FQNEAQ (reference sequence). V dropped 2 bases and J dropped 1 base, with 2 bases sitting between them. The CDR3 length is 12 residues. CDR3 DNA: TGTGCCAGCAGCTTACAGAACACTGAAGCTTTCTTT. Translation gives CASSLQNTEAFF.

The chain has TRBV4-2 and TRBJ2-2, with D perhaps TRBD2 (7 bases). Trimming left V 4 bases short and J 3 bases short, with 18 bases between. In germline, CDR1 is LGHNA, CDR2 YNFKEQ. The CDR3 totals 17 residues. CDR3 region: CASSPRPQGRDTGELFF. The CDR3 region has the DNA TGTGCCAGCAGCCCCCGACCCCAGGGGAGGGACACCGGGGAGCTGTTTTTT.

This clone was observed once. V is TRBV30 and J is TRBJ2-1; 9 bases match TRBD2. CDR1 and CDR2 from the germline V gene are GTSNPN and SVGIG (reference sequence). Unmatched junction bases numbered 9, after V lost 8 bases and J lost 7 bases. CDR3 length: 13 amino acids. DNA of the CDR3: TGTGCCGCACAGGGACTAGCTACGAATGAGCAGTTCTTC. Its translation is CAAQGLATNEQFF.

The chain links TRBV5-4 to TRBJ1-2; 7 bases are a match to TRBD1. The CDR3 covers 14 residues. The V segment lost 6 bases and the J segment 3 bases; nucleotides outside the gene matches: 8. CDR1 is SGHNT and CDR2 is YYREEE in the germline V gene (reference sequence). The CDR3 reads CASNSDRSDYGYTF. CDR3 coding DNA: TGTGCCAGCAACTCGGACAGGTCTGACTATGGCTACACCTTC. The complete variable domain, with remaining parts taken from reference TRBV5-4 and TRBJ1-2, reads ETGVTQSPTHLIKTRGQQVTLRCSSQSGHNTVSWYQQALGQGPQFIFQYYREEENGRGNFPPRFSGLQFPNYSSELNVNALELDDSALYLCASNSDRSDYGYTFGSGTRLTVV.

The chain combines TRBV11-2 with TRBJ2-3; D gene ambiguous. Trimming removed 2 bases from V and 2 bases from J, with 8 bases in between. This CDR3 is 14 amino acids long. CDR1 SGHAT and CDR2 FQNNGV come from the germline V gene. CDR3 sequence reads: CASSLLGHTDTQYF. The CDR3 DNA is TGTGCCAGCAGCTTACTGGGCCACACAGATACGCAGTATTTT.

CDR3 amino acids: CASSIVGRGRGYHTEAFF. The CDR3 region has the DNA TGTGCCAGTAGTATAGTTGGCAGGGGGCGAGGGTATCACACTGAAGCTTTCTTT. The chain is built from TRBV19 and TRBJ1-1; TRBD1 matches at 8 bases. The trim removed 1 base at V and 3 bases at J, leaving 13 bases unmatched. CDR3 length equals 18 residues. CDR1 and CDR2 from the germline V gene are LNHDA and SQIVND (reference sequence).

The V gene is TRBV9, the J gene TRBJ1-1; weak D call: TRBD1 (5 bases). This CDR3 is 14 amino acids long. Germline CDR1 reads SGDLS; CDR2 reads YYNGEE. The V end was cut by 0 bases, the J end by 4 bases, with 10 bases between. The CDR3 protein is CASSVGGRPTEAFF. The CDR3 DNA follows: TGTGCCAGCAGCGTAGGGGGACGCCCCACTGAAGCTTTCTTT.

DNA of the CDR3: TGTGCCAGCAGTTTAGACCCGGGGGCTCCGAACACTGAAGCTTTCTTT. Translation gives CASSLDPGAPNTEAFF. This chain uses TRBV27 with TRBJ1-1; tentative D call: TRBD1 (6 bases). Germline-derived CDR1 and CDR2 are MNHEY and SMNVEV (reference sequence). The CDR3 has 16 residues. Trimming shortened V by 2 bases and J by 1 base, and 14 bases separated the two germline ends.

V gene TRBV29-1 combines with J gene TRBJ2-7, with D possibly being TRBD1 (6 bases). The V end was cut by 4 bases, the J end by 0 bases, with 10 bases between. CDR1 and CDR2 (germline): SQVTM, ANQGSEA. This CDR3 is 13 amino acids long. Written as DNA, the CDR3 is TGCAGCGTTGGTCAGGGGTTCTCCTACGAGCAGTACTTC. Translating it yields CSVGQGFSYEQYF.

This chain connects TRBV25-1 to TRBJ2-1, with TRBD2 matching 7 bases. The V gene end was trimmed by 8 bases and the J gene end by 6 bases; junction bases not matched to a gene: 13. CDR1 is MGHDK, CDR2 SYGVNS, per germline. CDR3 length: 15 residues. The CDR3 loop is CASSLPRGVGNEQFF. CDR3 in DNA: TGTGCCAGCTCCCTCCCCCGGGGGGTTGGCAATGAGCAGTTCTTC.

This chain links TRBV29-1 with TRBJ2-7; 10 bases line up with TRBD1. Germline CDR1 and CDR2: SQVTM and ANQGSEA. Unmatched junction bases numbered 1, after V lost 5 bases and J lost 3 bases. The CDR3 runs to 12 residues. CDR3 sequence: CSVRDRGYEQYF. The CDR3 DNA is TGCAGCGTTAGGGACAGGGGCTACGAGCAGTACTTC.

This rearrangement joins TRBV15 to TRBJ1-5; D is uncertain. The germline CDR1 and CDR2 sequences are LNHNV and YYDKDF (reference sequence). Trimming took off 0 bases at V and 4 bases at J, with 19 bases between the two ends. The CDR3 contains 18 residues. In nucleotides, the CDR3 is TGTGCCACCAGCAGAGATACATCGACGTCGGCGAGAAATCAGCCCCAGCATTTT. This translates into CATSRDTSTSARNQPQHF.

The chain employs TRBV4-2 and TRBJ1-3; D remains unclear. Germline V lookup: CDR1 LGHNA, CDR2 YNFKEQ. Trimming shortened V by 3 bases and J by 0 bases, and 6 bases separated the two germline ends. CDR3 length: 14 residues. CDR3 nucleotides: TGTGCCAGCAGCCAGGGTTTCTCTGGAAACACCATATATTTT. As protein: CASSQGFSGNTIYF.

This chain uses TRBV6-6 with TRBJ2-7, with 10 positions matching TRBD2. The germline gives CDR1 MNHNY, CDR2 SVGAGI (reference sequence). V gave up 4 bases and J gave up 0 bases; unmatched junction bases: 6. The CDR3 extends over 16 amino acids. The CDR3, as DNA: TGTGCCAGCAGTTCCCGGACTAGCGGCAACTCCTACGAGCAGTACTTC. Protein: CASSSRTSGNSYEQYF.

The rearrangement uses TRBV4-1 and TRBJ1-6, with D maybe TRBD1 (5 bases). Germline CDR1 reads MGHRA; CDR2 reads YSYEKL. The CDR3 runs to 17 residues. The V end lost 2 bases, the J end lost 5 bases, and 16 bases lay between the germline ends. CDR3 nucleotides: TGCGCCAGCAGCCAATGGGGCAGTGCTCAGAATAATTCACCCCTCCACTTT. Amino acids: CASSQWGSAQNNSPLHF.

This clone was found a few times. This chain links TRBV5-4 with TRBJ2-7, with 7 bases identical to TRBD1. The V gene's germline CDR1 is SGHNT and CDR2 YYREEE (reference sequence). This CDR3 comprises 16 residues. V shed 0 bases, J shed 1 base, and the junction held 7 bases outside the gene matches. The CDR3 DNA reads as TGTGCCAGCAGCTTGGCGATCGGGACAGATTCCTACGAGCAGTACTTC. Its protein product is CASSLAIGTDSYEQYF. The full variable domain, rest sourced from reference TRBV5-4 and TRBJ2-7, is ETGVTQSPTHLIKTRGQQVTLRCSSQSGHNTVSWYQQALGQGPQFIFQYYREEENGRGNFPPRFSGLQFPNYSSELNVNALELDDSALYLCASSLAIGTDSYEQYFGPGTRLTVT.